These 29 T cell receptor beta chains came from one sample sequenced in a study of T cell responses to AZD1222 COVID-19 vaccine. This table comes from immunoSEQ multiplex PCR, and its TCRdb copy is limited to in-frame clones, with some not included. Of 200,000 or so clones in the sample, approximately 92% are singletons; the top ten hold 8% to 13%. Sample: peripheral blood, taken on day 0 of AZD1222 vaccination. The origin of the receptors is an adult in good health.

The CDR3 DNA follows: TGTGCCAGCAGCCAATTAGGGACTAGCGGGGGGGCCGGACAGACCCAGTACTTC. It yields the protein CASSQLGTSGGAGQTQYF. The rearrangement uses TRBV4-2 and TRBJ2-5, with 16 bases aligning to TRBD2. This CDR3 has 18 residues. Germline trimming cut 2 bases from V and 6 bases from J; bases unmatched to any gene: 9. The germline V gene encodes CDR1 LGHNA and CDR2 YNFKEQ.

The J gene is TRBJ2-1, the V gene TRBV5-1, with 10 bases matching TRBD2. Germline V gene data show CDR1 as SGHRS and CDR2 as YFSETQ. The CDR3 consists of 15 residues. The V gene end was trimmed by 4 bases and the J gene end by 5 bases; junction bases not matched to a gene: 6. The DNA for the CDR3 is TGCGCCAGCAGCGAGCGAGCGGGAGGGGACAATGAGCAGTTCTTC. It encodes CASSERAGGDNEQFF.

The sample holds a few counts of this clone. V and J are TRBV5-6 and TRBJ2-4; D gene ambiguous. The CDR3 extends over 13 amino acids. Germline CDR1 is SGHDT and CDR2 is YYEEEE. V was shortened by 1 base and J by 6 bases, with 8 bases between the two germline ends. In DNA form, the CDR3 reads TGTGCCAGCAGCTTGAACTCCTTAAACATTCAGTACTTC. This translates into CASSLNSLNIQYF.

The J gene is TRBJ1-4, the V gene TRBV9; 8 bases agree with TRBD1. This CDR3 is 16 amino acids long. V lost 3 bases, J lost 6 bases, and 10 bases stayed unmatched. Germline-derived CDR1 and CDR2 are SGDLS and YYNGEE. CDR3 residues: CASSARTGLKDEKLFF. The CDR3 DNA sequence: TGTGCCAGCAGCGCGCGGACAGGGCTTAAAGATGAAAAACTGTTTTTT.

V is TRBV5-1 and J is TRBJ1-3; no clear D gene. Germline CDR1 is SGHRS and CDR2 is YFSETQ. The CDR3 totals 14 residues. Trimming removed 0 bases from V and 0 bases from J, with 4 bases in between. CDR3 DNA: TGCGCCAGCAGCTTGGGGGACTCTGGAAACACCATATATTTT. Its protein product is CASSLGDSGNTIYF.

This chain uses TRBV7-9 with TRBJ2-7; D is unresolved. The CDR3 runs to 12 residues. Between the trimmed V and J ends, which lost 3 bases and 3 bases, there was a span of 6 bases. Germline assignment: CDR1 SEHNR and CDR2 FQNEAQ (reference sequence). CDR3 sequence: CASSFGDYEQYV. CDR3 DNA sequence: TGTGCCAGCAGCTTTGGAGACTACGAGCAGTACGTC.

The genes are TRBV6-6 and TRBJ2-1, with TRBD1 matching over 8 bases. Germline CDR1 and CDR2: MNHNY and SVGAGI (reference sequence). After removal of 5 bases from V and 0 bases from J, the junction contained 21 bases not matched to a gene. The CDR3 length is 21 residues. The CDR3 protein is CASSRWDRRFWGASSYNEQFF. For the CDR3, the DNA is TGTGCCAGCAGTCGCTGGGACAGGCGGTTCTGGGGCGCGAGCTCCTACAATGAGCAGTTCTTC.

This rearrangement joins TRBV7-3 to TRBJ1-5; the D gene is possibly TRBD1 (5 bases). V was pared by 4 bases and J by 7 bases, with 11 bases between. The germline V gene has CDR1 SGHTA and CDR2 FQGTGA. This CDR3 is built from 13 residues. The CDR3 loop reads CASSSGLGQPQHF. CDR3 in DNA: TGTGCCAGCAGCTCGGGACTGGGCCAGCCCCAGCATTTT.

The chain recombines TRBV7-9 with TRBJ2-1; D is undetermined. Germline CDR1 SEHNR, CDR2 FQNEAQ (reference sequence). V lost 4 bases, J lost 9 bases, and 10 bases lay in between. CDR3 length equals 12 residues. In DNA, the CDR3 is TGTGCCAGCAGCTGGATAAGGGTTGAGCAGTTCTTC. Translation: CASSWIRVEQFF.

For this clone: Other DNA sequences within the sample encode an identical CDR3. The V call is TRBV7-9, the J call TRBJ1-3; TRBD1 might be the D (5 bases). The germline CDR1 and CDR2 sequences are SEHNR and FQNEAQ (reference sequence). The CDR3 is 14 amino acids. V shed 4 bases and J shed 1 base, with 8 bases lying between them. The DNA of the CDR3 is TGTGCCAGCAGCTCACCAGGGTCTGGAAACACCATATATTTT. Translated: CASSSPGSGNTIYF.

The chain uses TRBV5-5 and TRBJ2-7; D not certain. CDR3 length: 14 amino acids. Germline loops: CDR1 SGHKS, CDR2 YYEKEE (reference sequence). With 6 bases removed from V and 5 bases from J, the gap between germline ends came to 18 bases. CDR3 coding DNA: TGTGCCAGCATCACCCGGGCCGCGAGAAACGAGCAGTACGTC. It codes for CASITRAARNEQYV.

The chain joins TRBV3-1 (or the pseudogene TRBV3-2) to TRBJ2-3; 8 bases agree with TRBD2. This CDR3 region has 17 residues. The V and J ends lost 3 bases and 4 bases, in that order; junction bases with no gene match: 12. Per germline, CDR1 LGHDT and CDR2 YNNKEL (reference sequence). The CDR3 coding sequence is TGTGCCAGCAGCCACGCTTGGGAGGGCGGGAGGCCAGATACGCAGTATTTT. Protein: CASSHAWEGGRPDTQYF.

This clone appeared once. The chain uses TRBV7-8 and TRBJ1-2; TRBD1 is a possible D gene (6 bases). Deletions cut 5 bases from V and 2 bases from J, with 15 bases between. CDR3 length equals 15 residues. Germline V gives CDR1 SGHVS, CDR2 FQNEAQ. As DNA, the CDR3 is TGTGCCAGCAGCCAACGGGCAGGGGAAAACTATGGCTACACCTTC. Encoded protein: CASSQRAGENYGYTF.

J is TRBJ2-5 and V is TRBV13; no reliable D call. CDR1 and CDR2 from the germline V gene are PRHDT and FYEKMQ (reference sequence). CDR3 length: 17 amino acids. Deletions cut 1 base from V and 1 base from J, with 16 bases between. CDR3 protein: CASSLEALYGFQETQYF. DNA of the CDR3: TGTGCCAGCAGCTTAGAGGCGTTATATGGCTTCCAAGAGACCCAGTACTTC.

The chain employs TRBV3-1 (or the pseudogene TRBV3-2) and TRBJ1-1; the match to TRBD1 covers 9 bases. This CDR3 has 16 residues. V was clipped by 8 bases and J by 1 base; unmatched bases: 11. Germline values: CDR1 LGHDT, CDR2 YNNKEL (reference sequence). The CDR3 here is CASQAKDRGPNTEAFF. CDR3 bases: TGTGCCAGCCAAGCTAAGGACAGGGGCCCGAACACTGAAGCTTTCTTT.

The rearrangement uses TRBV15 and TRBJ1-3, with 8 bases matching TRBD1. CDR3 length: 15 residues. CDR1 is LNHNV and CDR2 is YYDKDF in the germline V gene (reference sequence). V lost 3 bases to trimming and J lost 2 bases; unmatched junction nucleotides: 3. CDR3 nucleotides: TGTGCCACCAGCAGCTACAGGGGGGCTGGAAACACCATATATTTT. It codes for CATSSYRGAGNTIYF.

V is TRBV29-1 and J is TRBJ1-1; no clear D gene. Germline V gene data show CDR1 as SQVTM and CDR2 as ANQGSEA. The CDR3 totals 12 residues. With 5 bases removed from V and 3 bases from J, the gap between germline ends came to 10 bases. The CDR3 DNA sequence: TGCAGCGTTCTTGGGTTAGACACTGAAGCTTTCTTT. Amino acids: CSVLGLDTEAFF.

The rearrangement joins TRBV6-5 to TRBJ2-3; unclear D gene. The CDR3 covers 13 residues. From germline, CDR1 is MNHEY and CDR2 SVGAGI. V gave up 6 bases and J gave up 0 bases, with 7 bases separating them. CDR3 sequence reads: CASRKRSTDTQYF. In DNA, the CDR3 is TGTGCCAGCAGGAAAAGAAGCACAGATACGCAGTATTTT.

A single count supports this clone. The V call is TRBV18, the J call TRBJ1-1, with TRBD1 matching 10 bases. The CDR3 covers 16 residues. The J segment lost 0 bases and the V segment lost 5 bases, leaving 6 bases of the junction unmatched. Germline loops: CDR1 KGHSH, CDR2 LQKENI. The CDR3 loop is CASSSRQGAMNTEAFF. The CDR3 DNA follows: TGTGCCAGCTCATCACGACAGGGGGCTATGAACACTGAAGCTTTCTTT.

The chain combines TRBV6-5 with TRBJ2-2, with TRBD1 matching over 10 bases. This CDR3 comprises 15 residues. The germline V gene encodes CDR1 MNHEY and CDR2 SVGAGI. J was trimmed by 6 bases and V by 11 bases; bases with no gene match: 12. The CDR3 spells CALGRDRGFPGELFF. CDR3 DNA sequence: TGTGCCCTTGGCAGGGACAGGGGTTTCCCCGGGGAGCTGTTTTTT.

CDR3 in DNA: TGTGCCAGCAGCTTGGAAGGGACAGGGGGCCAGCCCCAGCATTTT. Its translation is CASSLEGTGGQPQHF. V and J are TRBV5-5 and TRBJ1-5, with 12 bases lining up with TRBD1. The CDR3 totals 15 residues. In germline, CDR1 is SGHKS, CDR2 YYEKEE (reference sequence). V trimming: 0 bases; J trimming: 7 bases; junction bases outside the gene matches: 2.

This chain links TRBV11-2 with TRBJ1-1, with 7 nucleotides matching TRBD1. The CDR3 loop spans 15 amino acids. The V gene's germline CDR1 is SGHAT and CDR2 FQNNGV. The ends lost 5 bases at V and 5 bases at J; junction bases unmatched: 11. CDR3 sequence reads: CASSKTGLLVTEAFF. The DNA for the CDR3 is TGTGCCAGCAGCAAGACAGGGCTATTAGTTACTGAAGCTTTCTTT.

The chain uses TRBV11-2 and TRBJ2-1; 13 bases are a match to TRBD2. The J segment lost 2 bases and the V segment lost 5 bases, leaving 12 bases of the junction unmatched. Germline V lookup: CDR1 SGHAT, CDR2 FQNNGV. This CDR3 spans 19 amino acids. The CDR3 loop is CASSPLRTSGGLPYNEQFF. CDR3 DNA sequence: TGTGCCAGCAGCCCATTAAGGACTAGCGGGGGATTACCCTACAATGAGCAGTTCTTC.

This chain joins TRBV18 and TRBJ1-2; D is unclear. The CDR3 is made up of 18 amino acids. Germline V gene lookup returns CDR1 KGHSH and CDR2 LQKENI. V was pared by 2 bases and J by 1 base, with 20 bases between. The CDR3 sequence: CASSPGSGARAVNYGYTF. The CDR3 DNA is TGTGCCAGCTCACCAGGGTCAGGAGCCCGTGCGGTTAACTATGGCTACACCTTC.

Only one count was recorded for this clone. The V call is TRBV6-6, the J call TRBJ1-1, with D unresolved. This CDR3 comprises 13 residues. The germline V gene encodes CDR1 MNHNY and CDR2 SVGAGI (reference sequence). Deletions cut 3 bases from V and 1 base from J, with 6 bases between. CDR3 nucleotide sequence: TGTGCCAGCAGTTATGCCAGGAACACTGAAGCTTTCTTT. It yields the protein CASSYARNTEAFF.

The CDR3 is CASSWVDEQFF. Written as DNA, the CDR3 is TGTGCCAGCAGCTGGGTCGATGAGCAGTTCTTC. This chain connects TRBV7-9 to TRBJ2-1; D gene uncertain. The germline V and J ends were trimmed by 4 bases and 8 bases, with 6 bases remaining between them. The CDR3 length is 11 residues. The germline V gene has CDR1 SEHNR and CDR2 FQNEAQ (reference sequence).

CDR3 residues: CASSQALWAKETQYF. The CDR3 DNA sequence: TGTGCCAGCAGCCAAGCGCTGTGGGCTAAAGAGACCCAGTACTTC. The chain employs TRBV14 and TRBJ2-5; D is undetermined. Germline lookup yields CDR1 SGHDN and CDR2 FVKESK. CDR3 size: 15 residues. The ends were cut back, 1 base at V and 3 bases at J, with 12 bases in the middle.

The chain couples TRBV4-3 to TRBJ1-1; D may be TRBD1 (5 bases). CDR3 size: 13 residues. V lost 3 bases and J lost 6, with 11 bases in between. Germline V lookup: CDR1 LGHNA, CDR2 YSLEER. The chain's CDR3 is CASSHLTGAEAFF. The CDR3 DNA is TGCGCCAGCAGCCACCTTACGGGGGCTGAAGCTTTCTTT.

The V and J genes are TRBV4-3 and TRBJ2-3, with 8 nucleotides matching TRBD2. The germline CDR1 and CDR2 sequences are LGHNA and YSLEER. Unmatched junction bases numbered 4, after V lost 3 bases and J lost 2 bases. The CDR3 has 15 residues. CDR3 loop: CASSHGGGPTDTQYF. In DNA, the CDR3 is TGCGCCAGCAGCCACGGGGGGGGACCCACAGATACGCAGTATTTT.